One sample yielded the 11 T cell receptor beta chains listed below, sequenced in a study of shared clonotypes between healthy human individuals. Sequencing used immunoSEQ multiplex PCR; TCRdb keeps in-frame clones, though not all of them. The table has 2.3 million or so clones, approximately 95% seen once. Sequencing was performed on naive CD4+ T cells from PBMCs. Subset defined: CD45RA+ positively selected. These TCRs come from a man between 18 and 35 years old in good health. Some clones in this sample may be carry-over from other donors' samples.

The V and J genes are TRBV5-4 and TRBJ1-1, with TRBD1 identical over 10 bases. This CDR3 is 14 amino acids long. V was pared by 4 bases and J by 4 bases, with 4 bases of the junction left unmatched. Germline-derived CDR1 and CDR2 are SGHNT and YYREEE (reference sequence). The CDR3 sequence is CASSTRTGGTEAFF. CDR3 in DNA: TGTGCCAGCAGCACCCGGACAGGGGGCACTGAAGCTTTCTTT.

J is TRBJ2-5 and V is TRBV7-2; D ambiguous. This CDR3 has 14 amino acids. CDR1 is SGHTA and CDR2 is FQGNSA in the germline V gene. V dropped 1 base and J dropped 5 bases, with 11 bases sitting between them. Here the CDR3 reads CASSLVGLSETQYF. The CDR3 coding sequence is TGTGCCAGCAGCTTAGTCGGATTATCGGAGACCCAGTACTTC.

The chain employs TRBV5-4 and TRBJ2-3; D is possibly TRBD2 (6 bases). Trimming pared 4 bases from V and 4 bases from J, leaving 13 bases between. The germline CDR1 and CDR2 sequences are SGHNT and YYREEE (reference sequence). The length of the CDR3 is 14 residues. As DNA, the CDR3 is TGTGCCAGCAGCACGGGACTGTCCTCAGATACGCAGTATTTT. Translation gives CASSTGLSSDTQYF.

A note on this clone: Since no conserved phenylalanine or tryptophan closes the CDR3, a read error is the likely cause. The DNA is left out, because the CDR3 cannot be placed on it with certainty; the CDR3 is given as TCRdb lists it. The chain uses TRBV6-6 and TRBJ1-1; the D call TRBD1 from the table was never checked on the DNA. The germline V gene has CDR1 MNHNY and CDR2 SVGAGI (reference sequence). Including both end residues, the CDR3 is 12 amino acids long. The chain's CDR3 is CASSATGTSQAH.

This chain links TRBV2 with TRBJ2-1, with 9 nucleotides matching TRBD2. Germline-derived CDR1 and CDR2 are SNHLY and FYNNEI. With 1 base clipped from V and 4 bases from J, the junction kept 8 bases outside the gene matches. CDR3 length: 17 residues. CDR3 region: CASSEGFTSGRYNEQFF. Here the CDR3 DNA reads TGTGCCAGCAGTGAAGGCTTCACTAGCGGGCGGTACAATGAGCAGTTCTTC.

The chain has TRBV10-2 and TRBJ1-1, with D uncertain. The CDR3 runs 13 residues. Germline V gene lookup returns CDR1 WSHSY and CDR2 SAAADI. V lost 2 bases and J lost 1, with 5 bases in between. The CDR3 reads CASSEHGNTEAFF. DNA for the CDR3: TGCGCCAGCAGTGAGCACGGGAACACTGAAGCTTTCTTT.

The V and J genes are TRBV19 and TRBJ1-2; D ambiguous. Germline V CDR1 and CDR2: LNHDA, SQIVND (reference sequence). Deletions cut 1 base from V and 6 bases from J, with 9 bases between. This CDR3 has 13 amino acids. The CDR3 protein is CASSIGPPNGYTF. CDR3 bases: TGTGCCAGTAGTATAGGGCCTCCAAATGGCTACACCTTC.

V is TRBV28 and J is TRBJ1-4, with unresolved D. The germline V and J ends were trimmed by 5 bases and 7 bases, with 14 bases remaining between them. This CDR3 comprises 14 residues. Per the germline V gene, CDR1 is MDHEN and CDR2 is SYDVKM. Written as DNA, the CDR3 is TGTGCCAGCAGTACGTATAGTAGTATTGAAAAACTGTTTTTT. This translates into CASSTYSSIEKLFF.

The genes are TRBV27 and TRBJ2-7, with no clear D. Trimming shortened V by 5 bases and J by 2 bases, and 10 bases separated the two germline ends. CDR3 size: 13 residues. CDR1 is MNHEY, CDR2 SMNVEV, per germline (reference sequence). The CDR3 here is CASSPRVPYEQYF. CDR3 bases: TGTGCCAGCAGTCCACGGGTGCCCTACGAGCAGTACTTC.

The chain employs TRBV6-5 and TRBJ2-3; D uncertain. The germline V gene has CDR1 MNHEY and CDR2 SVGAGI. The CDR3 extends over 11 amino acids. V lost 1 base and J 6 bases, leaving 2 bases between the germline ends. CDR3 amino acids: CASSYFDTQYF. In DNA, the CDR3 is TGTGCCAGCAGTTACTTCGATACGCAGTATTTT.

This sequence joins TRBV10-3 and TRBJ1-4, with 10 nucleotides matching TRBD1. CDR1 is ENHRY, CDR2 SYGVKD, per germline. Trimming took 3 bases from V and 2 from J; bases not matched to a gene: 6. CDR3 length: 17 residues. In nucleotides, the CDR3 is TGTGCCATCAGTGAAGGACAGGGGGGGAGGACTAATGAAAAACTGTTTTTT. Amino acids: CAISEGQGGRTNEKLFF.